The clone carrying this T cell receptor (beta chain) came up a few times. Its antigen is not identified. The data were obtained in a study of cytomegalovirus exposure and HLA in healthy donors. The primer mix had 60 Vbeta and 13 Jbeta primers. The assay was immunoSEQ multiplex PCR, and TCRdb's table has in-frame clones only and misses some. The data hold just over 95,000 clones, with roughly four fifths observed a single time. Looked up from germline, CDR1 is SGHRS and CDR2 is YFSETQ. CDR3 length equals 13 residues. Whole-study findings and limits: Testing in vitro showed three CMV-associated chains specific for CMV antigens.

Sequencing used PBMCs. The receptor's source is a human donor in good health. The rearrangement joins TRBV5-1 to TRBJ2-5; 7 bases agree with TRBD1. The DNA end is more similar to TRBJ2-7, so the J call may be wrong. CDR3 coding DNA: TGCGCCAGCAGCCAGGGGGTAGCCTACGAGCAGTACTTC. Amino acid sequence: CASSQGVAYEQYF.